This T cell receptor (beta chain) emerged from a study of cytomegalovirus exposure and HLA in healthy donors. General observations from the study: Most of the TCR beta V segments (in an earlier analysis) were productive either about 87% or about 30% of the time.

The PCR had 60 Vbeta and 13 Jbeta primers. The assay was immunoSEQ multiplex PCR, and TCRdb's table has in-frame clones only and misses some. The table lists about 160,000 clones, approximately 80% of them singletons, with more than 9.5% in the top ten. Looked up from germline, CDR1 is MRHNA and CDR2 is SNTAGT. With 8 bases removed from V and 5 bases from J, the gap between germline ends came to 18 bases. The CDR3 is 14 amino acids. As regards this clone: Antigen: not known.

The rearrangement links TRBV6-4 to TRBJ1-1; TRBD1 might be the D (5 bases). This receptor was taken from a man aged 18 to 29 in good health and CMV-seropositive. Sequences were obtained from PBMCs. The CDR3 DNA follows: TGTGCCAGCCGGAGGGAGGGGCTAGGGACTGAAGCTTTCTTT. This sequence encodes CASRREGLGTEAFF.